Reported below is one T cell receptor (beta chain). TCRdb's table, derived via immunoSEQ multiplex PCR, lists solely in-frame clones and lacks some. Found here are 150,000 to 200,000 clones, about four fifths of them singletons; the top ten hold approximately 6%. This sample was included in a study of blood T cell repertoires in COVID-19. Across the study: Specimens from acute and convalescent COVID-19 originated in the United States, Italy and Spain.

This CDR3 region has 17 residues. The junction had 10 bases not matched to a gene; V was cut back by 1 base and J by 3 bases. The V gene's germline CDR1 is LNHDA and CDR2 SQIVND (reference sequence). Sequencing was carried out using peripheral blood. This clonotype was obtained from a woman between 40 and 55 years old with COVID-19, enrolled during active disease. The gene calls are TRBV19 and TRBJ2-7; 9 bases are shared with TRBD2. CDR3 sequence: CASSIAVGSGGLYEQYF. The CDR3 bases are TGTGCCAGTAGTATAGCGGTCGGTAGCGGGGGCCTCTACGAGCAGTACTTC.